This T cell receptor (beta chain) was captured by sequencing in a study of blood T cell repertoires in COVID-19. On the study more broadly: PBMCs, B-cell-depleted T cells, or T cells provided the cDNA or gDNA that made up the material.

The germline gives CDR1 SGHTA, CDR2 FQGNSA. The CDR3 totals 14 residues. The junction had 8 bases not matched to a gene; V was cut back by 6 bases and J by 5 bases. In the original processing: The assay estimated nucleated cells by amplifying reference gene primers. The table came from immunoSEQ multiplex PCR; TCRdb's copy has only in-frame clones and leaves some out. That table furnishes V, J and clone size, whereas the DNA furnished D and trimming. Counted here are hundreds of thousands of clones, around 87% occurring once; the ten biggest clones make up around 2.1%. The material sequenced was peripheral blood. The clonotype originates from a woman aged 25 to 39 who had recovered from COVID-19. The chain couples TRBV7-2 to TRBJ2-7, with 9 bases matching TRBD2. CDR3 protein: CASRNSGSSNEQYF. CDR3 sequence (DNA): TGTGCCAGCAGGAATAGCGGGAGCAGCAACGAGCAGTACTTC.